The rows below give T cell receptor beta chains drawn from one sample of a study of a mutant IDH1 vaccine in newly diagnosed glioma. This table comes from immunoSEQ multiplex PCR, and its TCRdb copy is limited to in-frame clones, with some not included. The sample has about 48,000 clones; under 85% are singletons. No antigen has been assigned to these receptors. The source material was PBMCs, sampled from a glioma patient whose treatment included an IDH1 peptide vaccine. The source of these receptors is a middle-aged man with glioma. CDR3s include the opening cysteine and the closing phenylalanine or tryptophan. A D gene is named only where the DNA matches it firmly. Clone size is shown for a subset of rows, as once, few, many or a class of expanded clone.

v_gene	d_gene	j_gene	abundance	CDR3aa	CDR3nt
TRBV5-1	TRBD1	TRBJ1-1	few	CASSWTGSSTEAFF	TGCGCCAGCAGCTGGACAGGGTCCAGCACTGAAGCTTTCTTT
TRBV4-2	.	TRBJ2-2	once	CASSQSGTENTGELFF	TGTGCCAGCAGCCAATCCGGGACGGAGAACACCGGGGAGCTGTTTTTT
TRBV9	.	TRBJ1-1	.	CASSGRPSDVGTEAFF	TGTGCCAGCAGCGGGAGACCCAGTGATGTGGGGACTGAAGCTTTCTTT
TRBV20-1	.	TRBJ2-1	.	CSASGVREQFF	TGCAGTGCTAGCGGGGTCAGGGAGCAGTTCTTC
TRBV11-2	.	TRBJ1-2	.	CASSLADYGYTF	TGTGCCAGCAGCTTAGCAGATTATGGCTACACCTTC
TRBV7-8	.	TRBJ2-6	.	CASSLVPFSSGANVLTF	TGTGCCAGCAGCCTCGTCCCTTTCTCCTCTGGGGCCAACGTCCTGACTTTC
TRBV6-1	TRBD1	TRBJ1-1	.	CASRAPGQGTEAFF	TGTGCCAGCAGGGCACCGGGACAGGGGACTGAAGCTTTCTTT
TRBV5-1	TRBD1	TRBJ1-4	.	CASSRGQGGNEKLFF	TGCGCCAGCAGCAGGGGACAGGGAGGAAATGAAAAACTGTTTTTT
TRBV27	.	TRBJ2-5	.	CASSLGLQETQYF	TGTGCCAGCAGTTTAGGTCTGCAAGAGACCCAGTACTTC
TRBV29-1	TRBD1	TRBJ1-1	once	CSVDGTGSEAFF	TGCAGCGTGGACGGGACAGGGTCTGAAGCTTTCTTT
TRBV19	TRBD1	TRBJ1-4	.	CASSMSGTGGEFEKLFF	TGTGCCAGTAGTATGAGTGGAACAGGGGGCGAGTTTGAAAAACTGTTTTTT
TRBV30	.	TRBJ1-2	.	CAWDGGGYTF	TGTGCCTGGGATGGGGGGGGCTACACCTTC
TRBV19	TRBD1	TRBJ2-2	.	CASSKLRGQGSGELFF	TGTGCCAGCAGTAAGTTGCGGGGACAGGGGAGCGGGGAGCTGTTTTTT
TRBV6-5	.	TRBJ1-2	.	CASSPEFGGSGYTF	TGTGCCAGCAGTCCCGAGTTTGGGGGTTCTGGCTACACCTTC
TRBV29-1	TRBD2	TRBJ2-5	.	CSVTRRGTVQETQYF	TGCAGCGTGACCCGGCGGGGGACCGTCCAAGAGACCCAGTACTTC
TRBV30	.	TRBJ2-5	once	CAWSRGGPGTQYF	TGTGCCTGGAGTCGCGGGGGCCCGGGGACCCAGTACTTC
TRBV19	TRBD1	TRBJ1-1	.	CASSTSGTANTEAFF	TGTGCCAGTAGTACTTCAGGGACAGCCAACACTGAAGCTTTCTTT
TRBV15	TRBD2	TRBJ2-3	once	CATSRELGRGGDTQYF	TGTGCCACCAGCAGAGAATTGGGCCGGGGAGGGGATACGCAGTATTTT
TRBV19	.	TRBJ1-5	.	CASSIKPAQPQHF	TGTGCCAGTAGTATTAAACCGGCTCAGCCCCAGCATTTT
TRBV2	.	TRBJ2-3	.	CASSEDRFFTDTQYF	TGTGCCAGCAGTGAAGACAGGTTTTTCACAGATACGCAGTATTTT
TRBV6-1	.	TRBJ1-6	.	CATRDYSSYNSPLHF	TGTGCCACCAGAGATTACAGCTCCTATAATTCACCCCTCCACTTT
TRBV7-9	.	TRBJ1-2	.	CASSLGQGDGYTF	TGTGCCAGCAGCTTGGGTCAGGGTGATGGCTACACCTTC
TRBV7-8	.	TRBJ2-2	few	CASSPDRTRSTGELFF	TGTGCCAGCAGCCCCGACCGGACAAGGAGCACCGGGGAGCTGTTTTTT